This T cell receptor (beta chain) derives from a study of blood T cells in healthy people across ages. The second PCR ran roughly 6 to 11 cycles with a sample-barcoded 5' primer and J-beta primers. TCRdb fed the 5' RACE reads into MiXCR, producing one record per CDR3 protein. The table has 1.5 million to 2 million distinct CDR3 sequences, about 31% seen once; the top ten hold about 10%. V lost 5 bases and J lost 15; bases outside the gene matches: 11. The germline CDR1 and CDR2 sequences are SGHVS and FQNEAQ. The CDR3 has 14 amino acids. Sequencing input: blood. The chain joins TRBV7-8 to TRBJ2-1; 12 bases match TRBD2. The sequence came from a woman in her 30s in good health. This CDR3 reads CASSPRTSGALGFF. The CDR3 bases are TGTGCCAGCAGCCCAAGGACTAGCGGGGCTCTGGGGTTCTTC.